Presented here are 18 T cell receptor beta chains from one specimen sequenced in a study of T-cell memory formation after mild COVID-19. From the 5' RACE reads, TCRdb called clonotypes with MiXCR, one entry per CDR3 protein. The sample has 85,000 to 120,000 distinct CDR3 sequences; about 17% are singletons. Sequenced: PBMCs or a T cell subset sorted from them (not recorded which). These receptors were obtained from an adult woman who had mild COVID-19 (a few samples of this study predate the infection). Cell type and time point are not known.

This clonotype was counted a single time. This rearrangement joins TRBV5-1 to TRBJ1-2; D gene ambiguous. The CDR3 is 14 amino acids. V dropped 4 bases and J dropped 4 bases, with 14 bases sitting between them. CDR1 is SGHRS, CDR2 YFSETQ, per germline. This CDR3 reads CASSPTGMGYGYTF. CDR3 coding DNA: TGCGCCAGCAGCCCCACCGGAATGGGCTATGGCTACACCTTC.

This chain uses TRBV13 with TRBJ2-1; unclear D gene. CDR1 is PRHDT and CDR2 is FYEKMQ in the germline V gene (reference sequence). The CDR3 is made up of 17 amino acids. Trimming took off 1 base at V and 0 bases at J, with 13 bases between the two ends. The CDR3 coding sequence is TGTGCCAGCAGCTTAGTTGCAGGTCCTAGCTCCTACAATGAGCAGTTCTTC. This translates into CASSLVAGPSSYNEQFF. The full variable domain, completed using reference TRBV13 and TRBJ2-1, is AAGVIQSPRHLIKEKRETATLKCYPIPRHDTVYWYQQGPGQDPQFLISFYEKMQSDKGSIPDRFSAQQFSDYHSELNMSSLELGDSALYFCASSLVAGPSSYNEQFFGPGTRLTVL.

This clonotype was observed many times. The chain is built from TRBV12-5 and TRBJ2-3; D ambiguous. This CDR3 contains 14 residues. V lost 3 bases, J lost 2 bases, and 9 bases lay in between. Per germline, CDR1 LGHNT and CDR2 FRNRAP. CDR3 sequence (DNA): TGTGCTAGTGGTTTAACCGGATACACAGATACGCAGTATTTT. Translation gives CASGLTGYTDTQYF.

In this sample, this clonotype turned up a few times. V and J are TRBV7-9 and TRBJ2-1, with 7 bases fitting TRBD1. Germline assignment: CDR1 SEHNR and CDR2 FQNEAQ (reference sequence). The CDR3 runs 15 residues. Trimming removed 5 bases from V and 6 bases from J; junction bases left unmatched: 10. This CDR3 is CASSALQGTSNEQFF. The CDR3 DNA reads TGTGCCAGCAGCGCATTACAGGGGACGTCCAATGAGCAGTTCTTC.

This clonotype was counted between two and nine times. The chain carries TRBV2 and TRBJ2-1, with TRBD2 identical over 9 bases. The CDR3 sequence is 14 residues long. Trimming removed 8 bases from V and 2 bases from J; junction bases left unmatched: 4. CDR1 and CDR2 (germline): SNHLY, FYNNEI. CDR3 DNA sequence: TGTGCCAGCGTGCGGGAGGGCCCCTACAATGAGCAGTTCTTC. Protein: CASVREGPYNEQFF.

This clonotype was found a few times. This chain links TRBV5-1 with TRBJ1-1; no definite D call. CDR1 is SGHRS and CDR2 is YFSETQ in the germline V gene. The CDR3 loop spans 14 amino acids. The V and J ends lost 4 bases and 1 base respectively, with 11 bases between them. CDR3 sequence: CASSNHVGNTEAFF. The CDR3 DNA sequence: TGCGCCAGCAGCAACCACGTGGGGAACACTGAAGCTTTCTTT.

In its sample, this clonotype was seen a few times. The chain is built from TRBV30 and TRBJ2-7; 7 nucleotides align to TRBD2. Germline V gives CDR1 GTSNPN, CDR2 SVGIG (reference sequence). CDR3 length: 14 residues. Losses at the gene ends were 3 bases for V and 2 bases for J; bases not matched to a gene: 7. DNA of the CDR3: TGTGCCTGGAGCGGGCGGGAGAACCCCTACGAGCAGTACTTC. This codes for CAWSGRENPYEQYF.

Ten or more counts support this clonotype. The rearrangement joins TRBV7-9 to TRBJ2-4; TRBD1 aligns across 7 bases. The CDR3 extends over 16 amino acids. V lost 5 bases, J lost 6 bases, and 13 bases stayed unmatched. CDR1 is SEHNR and CDR2 is FQNEAQ in the germline V gene (reference sequence). The CDR3 loop reads CASSPELNRDRNIQYF. The CDR3 DNA follows: TGTGCCAGCAGCCCTGAGCTTAACCGGGACAGAAACATTCAGTACTTC.

This chain joins TRBV20-1 and TRBJ1-2; D is possibly TRBD1 (5 bases). Germline CDR1 and CDR2: DFQATT and SNEGSKA (reference sequence). Trimming took off 0 bases at V and 3 bases at J, with 8 bases between the two ends. This CDR3 is 13 amino acids long. CDR3 DNA sequence: TGCAGTGCTAGAGACGAGGGGTACTATGGCTACACCTTC. This codes for CSARDEGYYGYTF.

This clonotype was counted ten times or more. This chain links TRBV7-3 with TRBJ2-3; D is unclear. This CDR3 is built from 13 residues. Germline V gene sequence: CDR1 SGHTA, CDR2 FQGTGA. The V end was cut by 1 base, the J end by 4 bases, with 6 bases between. The CDR3 DNA follows: TGTGCCAGCAGCTTAATACATTCAGATACGCAGTATTTT. It specifies CASSLIHSDTQYF. The entire variable domain, with the rest obtained from reference TRBV7-3 and TRBJ2-3, is as follows: GAGVSQTPSNKVTEKGKYVELRCDPISGHTALYWYRQSLGQGPEFLIYFQGTGAADDSGLPNDRFFAVRPEGSVSTLKIQRTERGDSAVYLCASSLIHSDTQYFGPGTRLTVL.

This clonotype was counted a few times. The chain combines TRBV27 with TRBJ2-7; a possible D gene is TRBD1 (6 bases). CDR3 length: 15 residues. V lost 3 bases to trimming and J lost 3 bases, with 15 bases between them. From germline, CDR1 is MNHEY and CDR2 SMNVEV (reference sequence). CDR3 sequence (DNA): TGTGCCAGCAGTTTTACCGGGACAATAGTCTACGAGCAGTACTTC. Translated, it gives CASSFTGTIVYEQYF.

The chain employs TRBV4-1 and TRBJ2-2, with TRBD2 identical over 13 bases. The J segment lost 11 bases and the V segment lost 0 bases, leaving 3 bases of the junction unmatched. In germline, CDR1 is MGHRA, CDR2 YSYEKL. The CDR3 extends over 15 amino acids. CDR3 residues: CASSQDGLAGAELFF. Written as DNA, the CDR3 is TGCGCCAGCAGCCAAGATGGACTAGCGGGGGCCGAGCTGTTTTTT.

This clonotype has a handful of counts. V and J are TRBV25-1 and TRBJ2-3; TRBD1 matches 10 bases. Germline V gives CDR1 MGHDK, CDR2 SYGVNS. V trimming: 5 bases; J trimming: 3 bases; junction bases outside the gene matches: 11. CDR3 length equals 17 residues. The CDR3 DNA follows: TGTGCCAGCAGTCCCAACCGGGACAGGGGAGGGACAGATACGCAGTATTTT. This sequence encodes CASSPNRDRGGTDTQYF.

The chain combines TRBV29-1 with TRBJ2-7; the D gene is possibly TRBD2 (6 bases). V lost 7 bases and J 2 bases, leaving 18 bases between the germline ends. Germline CDR1 is SQVTM and CDR2 is ANQGSEA. The CDR3 totals 14 residues. The CDR3 DNA follows: TGCAGCGGGGGGACCGGGAGAGCCGCCTACGAGCAGTACTTC. Translating it yields CSGGTGRAAYEQYF.

The rearrangement links TRBV12-3 or TRBV12-4 to TRBJ2-7; TRBD2 matches 8 bases. J lost 2 bases, V lost 6 bases, and 12 bases had no gene match. The CDR3 is made up of 16 amino acids. The CDR3 bases are TGTGCCAGCAGATCCTATAGCGGGAAGGGGCCCTACGAGCAGTACTTC. Its translation: CASRSYSGKGPYEQYF.

A note on this clonotype: Relative to the germline gene, one junction end is altered; a read error may explain this. This chain joins TRBV9 and TRBJ2-7; 8 nucleotides match TRBD1. The CDR3 length is 14 residues. Germline lookup yields CDR1 SGDLS and CDR2 YYNGEE. The CDR3 DNA sequence: TGTGCCAGCAGCTTCTCAGGGGGCTCCGACGAGCAGTACTTC. This sequence encodes CASSFSGGSDEQYF. Supplemented by reference TRBV9 and TRBJ2-7, the full variable domain reads DSGVTQTPKHLITATGQRVTLRCSPRSGDLSVYWYQQSLDQGLQFLIQYYNGEERAKGNILERFSAQQFPDLHSELNLSSLELGDSALYFCASSFSGGSDEQYFGPGTRLTVT.

The rearrangement links TRBV27 to TRBJ2-7; 9 positions match TRBD2. Germline trimming cut 2 bases from V and 0 bases from J; bases unmatched to any gene: 2. In germline, CDR1 is MNHEY, CDR2 SMNVEV (reference sequence). This CDR3 comprises 15 residues. The CDR3 spells CASSLAGGPSYEQYF. Here the CDR3 DNA reads TGTGCCAGCAGTTTAGCGGGAGGGCCCTCCTACGAGCAGTACTTC.

This clonotype has only a few counts. This chain uses TRBV23-1 with TRBJ2-1, with D maybe TRBD1 (6 bases). TRBV23-1 is given ORF status, its function remaining uncertain. CDR3 length: 15 amino acids. V was pared by 5 bases and J by 7 bases, with 18 bases between. CDR3 coding DNA: TGCGCCAGCAGTTTAACAGGGCGGTGGAAGAATGAGCAGTTCTTC. Its translation is CASSLTGRWKNEQFF.